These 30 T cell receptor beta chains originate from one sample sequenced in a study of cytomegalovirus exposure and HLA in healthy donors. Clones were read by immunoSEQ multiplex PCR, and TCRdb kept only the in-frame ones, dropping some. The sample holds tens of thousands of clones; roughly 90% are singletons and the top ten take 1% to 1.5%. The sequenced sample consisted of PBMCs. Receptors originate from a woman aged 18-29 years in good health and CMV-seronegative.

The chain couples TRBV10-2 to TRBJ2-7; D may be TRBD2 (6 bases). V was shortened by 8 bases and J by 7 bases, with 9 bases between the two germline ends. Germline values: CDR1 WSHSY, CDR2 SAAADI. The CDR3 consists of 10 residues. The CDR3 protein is CASGGLEQYF. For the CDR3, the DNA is TGCGCCAGCGGGGGACTTGAGCAGTACTTC.

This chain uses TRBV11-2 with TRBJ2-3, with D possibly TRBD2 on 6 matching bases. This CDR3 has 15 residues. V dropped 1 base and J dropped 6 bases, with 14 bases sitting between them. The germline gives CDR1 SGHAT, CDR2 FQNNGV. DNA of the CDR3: TGTGCCAGCAGCTTAGCTTGGAGGGGCTTGGATACGCAGTATTTT. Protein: CASSLAWRGLDTQYF.

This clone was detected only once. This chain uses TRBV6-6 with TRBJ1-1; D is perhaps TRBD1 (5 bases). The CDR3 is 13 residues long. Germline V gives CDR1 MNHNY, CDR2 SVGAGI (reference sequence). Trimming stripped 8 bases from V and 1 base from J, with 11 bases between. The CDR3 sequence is CASVTVPNTEAFF. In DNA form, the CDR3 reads TGTGCCAGCGTGACAGTGCCGAACACTGAAGCTTTCTTT.

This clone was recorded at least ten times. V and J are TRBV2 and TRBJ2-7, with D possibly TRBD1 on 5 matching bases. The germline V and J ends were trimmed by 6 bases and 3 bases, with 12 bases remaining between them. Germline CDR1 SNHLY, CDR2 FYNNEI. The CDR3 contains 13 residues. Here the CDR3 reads CASRQGSVYEQYF. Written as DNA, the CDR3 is TGTGCCAGCAGGCAGGGTTCTGTCTACGAGCAGTACTTC.

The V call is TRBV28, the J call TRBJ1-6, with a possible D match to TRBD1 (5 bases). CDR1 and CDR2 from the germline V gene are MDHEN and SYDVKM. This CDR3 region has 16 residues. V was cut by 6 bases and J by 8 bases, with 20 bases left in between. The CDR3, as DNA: TGTGCCAGCAGGTTCCCGGGGGGGACCGGTCATTCACCCCTCCACTTT. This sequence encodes CASRFPGGTGHSPLHF.

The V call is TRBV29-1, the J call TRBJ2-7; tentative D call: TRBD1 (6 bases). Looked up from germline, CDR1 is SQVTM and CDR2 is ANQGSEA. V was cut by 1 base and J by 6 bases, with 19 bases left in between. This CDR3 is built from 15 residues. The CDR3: CSVEGGTAKQGEQYF. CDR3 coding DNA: TGCAGCGTTGAAGGGGGGACGGCAAAACAGGGCGAGCAGTACTTC.

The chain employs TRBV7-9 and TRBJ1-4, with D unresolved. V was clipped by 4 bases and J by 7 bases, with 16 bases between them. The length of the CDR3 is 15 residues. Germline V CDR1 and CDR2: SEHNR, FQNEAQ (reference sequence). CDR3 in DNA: TGTGCCAGCAGCTCATTACAACTAAAGCGTGAAAAACTGTTTTTT. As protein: CASSSLQLKREKLFF.

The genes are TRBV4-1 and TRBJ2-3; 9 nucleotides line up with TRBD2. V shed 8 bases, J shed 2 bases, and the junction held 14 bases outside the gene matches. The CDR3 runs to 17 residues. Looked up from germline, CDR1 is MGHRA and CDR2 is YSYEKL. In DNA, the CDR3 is TGCGCCAGCGGAGGATATAGCGGGAGCTACCACACAGATACGCAGTATTTT. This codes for CASGGYSGSYHTDTQYF.

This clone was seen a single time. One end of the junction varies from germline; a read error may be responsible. CDR3 protein: CGARGYTGELFF. The CDR3 coding sequence is TGCGGCGCTAGGGGGTATACCGGGGAGCTGTTTTTT. The V call is TRBV27, the J call TRBJ2-2; maybe TRBD1 (6 bases). The CDR3 runs to 12 residues. Germline CDR1 is MNHEY and CDR2 is SMNVEV (reference sequence).

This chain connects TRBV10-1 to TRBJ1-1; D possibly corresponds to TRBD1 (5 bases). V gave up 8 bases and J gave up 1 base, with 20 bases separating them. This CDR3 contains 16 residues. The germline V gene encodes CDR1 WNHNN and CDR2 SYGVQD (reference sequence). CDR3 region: CASADKGAYPNTEAFF. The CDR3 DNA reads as TGCGCCAGCGCGGACAAAGGGGCCTATCCGAACACTGAAGCTTTCTTT.

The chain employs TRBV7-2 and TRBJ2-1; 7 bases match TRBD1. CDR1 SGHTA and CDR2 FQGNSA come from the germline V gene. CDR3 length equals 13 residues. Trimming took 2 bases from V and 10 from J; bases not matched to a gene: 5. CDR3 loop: CASSLRRTGEQFF. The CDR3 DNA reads TGTGCCAGCAGCTTACGACGGACAGGAGAGCAGTTCTTC.

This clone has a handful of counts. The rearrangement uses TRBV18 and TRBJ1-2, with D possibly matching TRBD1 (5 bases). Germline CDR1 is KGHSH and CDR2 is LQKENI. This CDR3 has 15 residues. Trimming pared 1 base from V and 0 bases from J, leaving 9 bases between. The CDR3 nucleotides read TGTGCCAGCTCACCACAGACAGAGACTAACTATGGCTACACCTTC. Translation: CASSPQTETNYGYTF.

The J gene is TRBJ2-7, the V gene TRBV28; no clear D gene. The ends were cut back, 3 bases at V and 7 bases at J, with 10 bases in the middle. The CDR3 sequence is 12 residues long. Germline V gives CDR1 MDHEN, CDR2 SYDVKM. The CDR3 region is CASSFPQREQYF. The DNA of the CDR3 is TGTGCCAGCAGTTTTCCCCAGCGAGAGCAGTACTTC. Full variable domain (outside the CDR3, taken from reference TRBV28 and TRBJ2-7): DVKVTQSSRYLVKRTGEKVFLECVQDMDHENMFWYRQDPGLGLRLIYFSYDVKMKEKGDIPEGYSVSREKKERFSLILESASTNQTSMYLCASSFPQREQYFGPGTRLTVT.

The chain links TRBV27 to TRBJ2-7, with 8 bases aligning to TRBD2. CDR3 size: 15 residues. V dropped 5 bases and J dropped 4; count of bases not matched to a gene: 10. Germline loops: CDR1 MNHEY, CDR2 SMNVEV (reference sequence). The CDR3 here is CASSRAGGRAYEQYF. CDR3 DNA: TGTGCCAGCAGTAGGGCGGGGGGCAGGGCGTACGAGCAGTACTTC.

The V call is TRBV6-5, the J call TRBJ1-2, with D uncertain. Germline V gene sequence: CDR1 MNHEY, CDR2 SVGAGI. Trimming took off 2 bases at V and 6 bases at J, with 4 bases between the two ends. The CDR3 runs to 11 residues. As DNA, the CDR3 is TGTGCCAGCAGTTACGCGAATGGCTACACCTTC. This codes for CASSYANGYTF.

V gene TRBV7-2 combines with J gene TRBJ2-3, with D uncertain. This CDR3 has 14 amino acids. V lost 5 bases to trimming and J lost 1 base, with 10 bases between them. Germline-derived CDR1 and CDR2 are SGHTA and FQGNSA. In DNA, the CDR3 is TGTGCCAGCAGCACTCGACGGGGCACAGATACGCAGTATTTT. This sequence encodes CASSTRRGTDTQYF.

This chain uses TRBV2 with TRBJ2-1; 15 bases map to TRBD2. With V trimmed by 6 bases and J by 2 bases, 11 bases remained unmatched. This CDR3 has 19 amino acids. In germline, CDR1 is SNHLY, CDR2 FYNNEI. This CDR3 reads CASRQHGLAGGKTYNEQFF. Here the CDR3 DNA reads TGTGCCAGCAGACAGCATGGACTAGCGGGGGGGAAAACCTACAATGAGCAGTTCTTC.

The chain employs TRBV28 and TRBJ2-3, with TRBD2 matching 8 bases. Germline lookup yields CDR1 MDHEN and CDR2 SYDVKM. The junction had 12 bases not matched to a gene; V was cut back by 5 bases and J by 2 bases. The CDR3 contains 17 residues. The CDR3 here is CASSPPVGSGITDTQYF. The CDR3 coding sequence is TGTGCCAGCAGTCCCCCGGTGGGTAGCGGGATCACAGATACGCAGTATTTT.

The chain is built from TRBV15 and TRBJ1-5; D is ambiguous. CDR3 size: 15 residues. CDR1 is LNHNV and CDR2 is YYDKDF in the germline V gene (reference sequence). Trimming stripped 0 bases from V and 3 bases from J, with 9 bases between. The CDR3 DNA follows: TGTGCCACCAGCAGAGATAGACTGATCAATCAGCCCCAGCATTTT. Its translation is CATSRDRLINQPQHF.

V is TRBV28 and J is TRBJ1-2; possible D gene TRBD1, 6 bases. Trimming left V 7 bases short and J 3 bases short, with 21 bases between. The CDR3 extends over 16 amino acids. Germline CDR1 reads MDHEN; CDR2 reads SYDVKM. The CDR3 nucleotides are TGTGCCAGCACCCTGACCGCGGGGGGCCTGGACTATGGCTACACCTTC. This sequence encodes CASTLTAGGLDYGYTF.

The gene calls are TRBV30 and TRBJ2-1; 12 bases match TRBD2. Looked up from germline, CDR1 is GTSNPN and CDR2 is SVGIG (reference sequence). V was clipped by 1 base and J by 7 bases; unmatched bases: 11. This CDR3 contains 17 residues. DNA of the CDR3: TGTGCCTGGAGTGCCCCGACTAGCGGGAGAAATCTTAATGAGCAGTTCTTC. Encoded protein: CAWSAPTSGRNLNEQFF.

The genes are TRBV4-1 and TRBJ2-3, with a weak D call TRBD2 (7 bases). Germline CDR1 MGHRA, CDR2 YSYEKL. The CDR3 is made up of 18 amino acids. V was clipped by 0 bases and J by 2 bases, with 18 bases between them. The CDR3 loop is CASSQERAGTLLTDTQYF. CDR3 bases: TGCGCCAGCAGCCAAGAACGAGCGGGGACACTACTCACAGATACGCAGTATTTT.

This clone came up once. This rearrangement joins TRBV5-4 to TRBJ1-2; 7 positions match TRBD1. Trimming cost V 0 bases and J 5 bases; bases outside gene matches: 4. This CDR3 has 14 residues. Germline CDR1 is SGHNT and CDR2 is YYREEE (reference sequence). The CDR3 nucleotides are TGTGCCAGCAGCTTGGGACAGGGAAGATATGGCTACACCTTC. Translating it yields CASSLGQGRYGYTF.

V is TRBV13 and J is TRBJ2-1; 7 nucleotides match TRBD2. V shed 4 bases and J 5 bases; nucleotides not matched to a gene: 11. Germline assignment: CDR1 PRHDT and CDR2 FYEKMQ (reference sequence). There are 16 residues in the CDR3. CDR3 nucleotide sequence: TGTGCCAGCAGCTCCTCCCTCCGGGAGGCGGACAATGAGCAGTTCTTC. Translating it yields CASSSSLREADNEQFF. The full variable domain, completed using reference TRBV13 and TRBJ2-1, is AAGVIQSPRHLIKEKRETATLKCYPIPRHDTVYWYQQGPGQDPQFLISFYEKMQSDKGSIPDRFSAQQFSDYHSELNMSSLELGDSALYFCASSSSLREADNEQFFGPGTRLTVL.

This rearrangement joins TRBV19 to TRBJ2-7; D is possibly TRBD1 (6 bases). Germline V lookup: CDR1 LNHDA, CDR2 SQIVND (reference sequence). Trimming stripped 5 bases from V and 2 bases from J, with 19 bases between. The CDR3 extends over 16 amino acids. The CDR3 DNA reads TGTGCCAGTAGTCCCTTCACAGGGAAGGGGGCCTACGAGCAGTACTTC. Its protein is CASSPFTGKGAYEQYF.

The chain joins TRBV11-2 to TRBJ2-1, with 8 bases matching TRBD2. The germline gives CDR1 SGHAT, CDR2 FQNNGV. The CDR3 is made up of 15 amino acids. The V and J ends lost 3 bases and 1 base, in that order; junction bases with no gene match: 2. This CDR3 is CASSFPSGSYNEQFF. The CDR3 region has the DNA TGTGCCAGCAGCTTCCCTAGCGGGTCCTACAATGAGCAGTTCTTC.

The CDR3 reads CASSPGLAGGPRETQYF. The CDR3 coding sequence is TGCGCCAGCAGCCCTGGACTAGCGGGGGGGCCGAGGGAGACCCAGTACTTC. The chain links TRBV4-1 to TRBJ2-5, with 15 bases aligning to TRBD2. CDR1 MGHRA and CDR2 YSYEKL come from the germline V gene. The CDR3 loop spans 17 amino acids. J gave up 5 bases and V 4 bases, and 8 bases lay outside the gene matches.

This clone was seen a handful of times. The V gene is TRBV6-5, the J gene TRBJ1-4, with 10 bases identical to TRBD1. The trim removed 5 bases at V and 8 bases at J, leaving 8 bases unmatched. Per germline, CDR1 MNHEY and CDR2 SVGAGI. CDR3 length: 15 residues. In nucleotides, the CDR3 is TGTGCCAGCAGTCGGACCGGGACAGGGGACGAAAAACTGTTTTTT. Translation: CASSRTGTGDEKLFF.

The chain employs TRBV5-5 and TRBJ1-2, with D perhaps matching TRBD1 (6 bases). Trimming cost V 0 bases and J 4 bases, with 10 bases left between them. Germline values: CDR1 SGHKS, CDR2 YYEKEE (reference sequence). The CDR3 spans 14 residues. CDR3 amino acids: CASSLDRTVYGYTF. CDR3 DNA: TGTGCCAGCAGCTTGGATCGGACAGTCTATGGCTACACCTTC.

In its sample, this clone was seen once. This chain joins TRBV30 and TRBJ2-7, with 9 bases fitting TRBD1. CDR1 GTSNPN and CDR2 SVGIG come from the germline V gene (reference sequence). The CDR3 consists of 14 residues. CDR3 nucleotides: TGTGCGTTGACCACCGGGACAGGGACCTACGAGCAGTACTTC. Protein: CALTTGTGTYEQYF.